A selection of T cell receptor beta chains follows, all from one sample in a study of T cells in localized non-small cell lung cancer. The repertoire was sequenced with immunoSEQ multiplex PCR; TCRdb's copy has only in-frame clones and lacks some. Of 12,000 or so clones detected, 85% to 90% appear once; the ten largest clones hold about 20%. The input for sequencing was peripheral blood, taken before any cancer treatment. Receptors originate from a male donor aged 60 or older with stage I lung adenocarcinoma. CDR3s include the opening cysteine and the closing phenylalanine or tryptophan. The D gene is left open where the match is weak. Size values are once, few and many counts, or a class for expanded clones, and some rows have none.

CDR3nt,CDR3aa,j_gene,v_gene,abundance,d_gene
TGCGCCAGCAGCCAAGAACGGGACCGCACAGATACGCAGTATTTT,CASSQERDRTDTQYF,TRBJ2-3,TRBV4-3,-,-
TGTGCCAGCAGCTCGCAGGCGGGCCGAAGAAATGAGCAGTTCTTC,CASSSQAGRRNEQFF,TRBJ2-1,TRBV7-3,-,-
TGTGCCAGCAGCCCTGGGCAAACGAACACTGAAGCTTTCTTT,CASSPGQTNTEAFF,TRBJ1-1,TRBV11-3,-,-
TGCGCCAGCAGTCCCCCGGCAAGTTGGACTAGCGGCTGCTACGAGCAGTACTTC,CASSPPASWTSGCYEQYF,TRBJ2-7,TRBV23-1,once,TRBD2
TGTGCCAGCGGAAAGAAGGGAGGGCAAGAGACCCAGTACTTC,CASGKKGGQETQYF,TRBJ2-5,TRBV6-5,-,TRBD2
TGTGCCAGCAGCCAGGGACATCTTAATTCACCCCTCCACTTT,CASSQGHLNSPLHF,TRBJ1-6,TRBV28,-,-
TGTGCCATCAGAAACAGGGAAGCAGACACTGAAGCTTTCTTT,CAIRNREADTEAFF,TRBJ1-1,TRBV10-3,-,-
TGTGCCAGCAGCTTAGTTGGGCCCTATGGCTACACCTTC,CASSLVGPYGYTF,TRBJ1-2,TRBV11-2,-,-
TGTGCCAGCACCAAGGAGGGGACTGAAGCTTTCTTT,CASTKEGTEAFF,TRBJ1-1,TRBV2,-,-
TGTGCCAGCTCAACACCGGGACAGGGGAAGAATGAAAAACTGTTTTTT,CASSTPGQGKNEKLFF,TRBJ1-4,TRBV18,few,TRBD1
TGTGCCAGCAGCGCGGGGGGTCCGCAAGAGACCCAGTACTTC,CASSAGGPQETQYF,TRBJ2-5,TRBV7-2,few,TRBD2
TGTGCCAGCAGCCGGACTGGGCGGAAACTGTTTTTT,CASSRTGRKLFF,TRBJ1-4,TRBV5-6,-,-
TGTGCCAGCAGTGTACCGGGACGGAATTCACCCCTCCACTTT,CASSVPGRNSPLHF,TRBJ1-6,TRBV6-1,-,-
TGTGCCATCAGTGAGTCAACGGGGGCCGCTTTCTTT,CAISESTGAAFF,TRBJ1-1,TRBV10-3,once,-
TGTGCCAGTAGTAGCACGTTCGCTGAAGCTTTCTTT,CASSSTFAEAFF,TRBJ1-1,TRBV19,-,-